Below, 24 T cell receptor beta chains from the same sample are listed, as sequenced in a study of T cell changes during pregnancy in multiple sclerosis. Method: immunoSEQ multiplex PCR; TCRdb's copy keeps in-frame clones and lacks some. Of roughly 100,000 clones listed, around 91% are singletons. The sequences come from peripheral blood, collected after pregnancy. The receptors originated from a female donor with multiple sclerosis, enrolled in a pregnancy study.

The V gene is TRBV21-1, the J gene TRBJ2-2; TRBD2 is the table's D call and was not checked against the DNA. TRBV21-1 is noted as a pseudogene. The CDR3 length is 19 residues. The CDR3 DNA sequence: TGTGCCAGCTCCCACGCGGCCAGGGAGGGTGGACCACACACCGGGGAGCTGTTTTTT. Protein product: CASSHAAREGGPHTGELFF.

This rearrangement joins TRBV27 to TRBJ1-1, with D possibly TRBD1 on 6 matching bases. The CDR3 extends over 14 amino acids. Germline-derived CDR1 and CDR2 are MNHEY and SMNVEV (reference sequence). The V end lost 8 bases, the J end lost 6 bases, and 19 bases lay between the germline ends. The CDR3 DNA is TGTGCCAGCGCTCTCGACAGGAAGACCTCTGAAGCTTTCTTT. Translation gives CASALDRKTSEAFF.

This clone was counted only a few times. DNA of the CDR3: TGTGCCAGTCGGACAGGGCAGTTCAATCAGCCCCAGCATTTT. Protein product: CASRTGQFNQPQHF. The rearrangement links TRBV18 to TRBJ1-5; TRBD1 aligns across 8 bases. Trimming took 9 bases from V and 3 from J; bases not matched to a gene: 7. The V gene's germline CDR1 is KGHSH and CDR2 LQKENI. The CDR3 covers 14 residues.

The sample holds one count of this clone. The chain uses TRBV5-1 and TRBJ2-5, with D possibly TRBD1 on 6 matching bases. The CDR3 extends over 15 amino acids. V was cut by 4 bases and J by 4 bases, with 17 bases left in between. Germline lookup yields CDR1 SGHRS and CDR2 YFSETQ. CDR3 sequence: CASSPQPGGGETQYF. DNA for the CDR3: TGCGCCAGCAGCCCGCAGCCTGGGGGCGGAGAGACCCAGTACTTC. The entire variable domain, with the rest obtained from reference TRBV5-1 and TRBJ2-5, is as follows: KAGVTQTPRYLIKTRGQQVTLSCSPISGHRSVSWYQQTPGQGLQFLFEYFSETQRNKGNFPGRFSGRQFSNSRSEMNVSTLELGDSALYLCASSPQPGGGETQYFGPGTRLLVL.

The CDR3 sequence is CASSQSRIRERSYNSPLHF. The CDR3 region has the DNA TGCGCCAGCAGTCAATCCCGCATCAGGGAACGCTCCTATAATTCACCCCTCCACTTT. The rearrangement links TRBV23-1 to TRBJ1-6; D may be TRBD1 (5 bases). TRBV23-1 is noted as an ORF with a role that remains uncertain. V dropped 0 bases and J dropped 0 bases, with 15 bases sitting between them. The CDR3 extends over 19 amino acids.

CDR3 nucleotides: TGTGCCAGCAGCATTAGCGGGGACCGCTACGAGCAGTACTTC. It encodes CASSISGDRYEQYF. The chain links TRBV7-3 to TRBJ2-7; 8 nucleotides agree with TRBD2. Germline values: CDR1 SGHTA, CDR2 FQGTGA. The junction had 6 bases not matched to a gene; V was cut back by 5 bases and J by 3 bases. This CDR3 comprises 14 residues.

CDR3 region: CASSYSLQGTGEQYF. In DNA, the CDR3 is TGTGCCAGCAGTTACTCCCTACAGGGGACAGGCGAGCAGTACTTC. V is TRBV6-6 and J is TRBJ2-7; 8 bases are shared with TRBD1. Losses at the gene ends were 0 bases for V and 6 bases for J; bases not matched to a gene: 7. The CDR3 extends over 15 amino acids. Germline V gene data show CDR1 as MNHNY and CDR2 as SVGAGI (reference sequence).

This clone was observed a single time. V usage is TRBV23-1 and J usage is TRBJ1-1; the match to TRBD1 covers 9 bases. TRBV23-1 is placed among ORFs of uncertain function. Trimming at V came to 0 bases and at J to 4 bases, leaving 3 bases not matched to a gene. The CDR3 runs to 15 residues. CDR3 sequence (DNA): TGCGCCAGCAGTCAATCGGGACAGGGAAGCACTGAAGCTTTCTTT. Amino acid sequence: CASSQSGQGSTEAFF.

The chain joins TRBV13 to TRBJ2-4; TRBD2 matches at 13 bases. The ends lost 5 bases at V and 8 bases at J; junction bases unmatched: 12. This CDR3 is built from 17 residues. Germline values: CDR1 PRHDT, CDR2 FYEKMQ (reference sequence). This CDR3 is CASSPILAGGPGDIQYF. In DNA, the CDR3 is TGTGCCAGCAGCCCGATACTAGCGGGGGGGCCGGGGGACATTCAGTACTTC.

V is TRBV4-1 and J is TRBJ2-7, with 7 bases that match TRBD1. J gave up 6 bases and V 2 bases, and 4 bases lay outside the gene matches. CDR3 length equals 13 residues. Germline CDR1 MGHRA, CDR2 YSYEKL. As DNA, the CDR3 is TGCGCCAGCAGCCAAATTGACAGGGTCGAGCAGTACTTC. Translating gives CASSQIDRVEQYF.

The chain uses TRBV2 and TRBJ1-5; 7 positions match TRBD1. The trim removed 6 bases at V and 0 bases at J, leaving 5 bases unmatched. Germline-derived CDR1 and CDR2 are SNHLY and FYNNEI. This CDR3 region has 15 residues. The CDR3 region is CASRSGTVSNQPQHF. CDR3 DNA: TGTGCCAGCAGATCCGGGACAGTTAGCAATCAGCCCCAGCATTTT. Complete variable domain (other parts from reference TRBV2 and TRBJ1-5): EPEVTQTPSHQVTQMGQEVILRCVPISNHLYFYWYRQILGQKVEFLVSFYNNEISEKSEIFDDQFSVERPDGSNFTLKIRSTKLEDSAMYFCASRSGTVSNQPQHFGDGTRLSIL.

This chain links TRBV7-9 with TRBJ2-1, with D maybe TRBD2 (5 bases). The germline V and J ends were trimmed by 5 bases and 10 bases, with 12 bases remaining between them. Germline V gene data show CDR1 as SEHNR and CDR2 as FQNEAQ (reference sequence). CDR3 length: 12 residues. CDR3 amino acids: CASSQGLGEQFF. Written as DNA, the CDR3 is TGTGCCAGCAGCCAAGGACTGGGGGAGCAGTTCTTC.

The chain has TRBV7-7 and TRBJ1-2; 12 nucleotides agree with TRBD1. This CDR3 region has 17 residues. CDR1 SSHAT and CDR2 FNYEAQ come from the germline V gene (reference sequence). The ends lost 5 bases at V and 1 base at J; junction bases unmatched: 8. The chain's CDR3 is CASSPGTGGSLNYGYTF. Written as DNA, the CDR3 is TGTGCCAGCAGCCCCGGGACAGGGGGCAGCCTTAACTATGGCTACACCTTC.

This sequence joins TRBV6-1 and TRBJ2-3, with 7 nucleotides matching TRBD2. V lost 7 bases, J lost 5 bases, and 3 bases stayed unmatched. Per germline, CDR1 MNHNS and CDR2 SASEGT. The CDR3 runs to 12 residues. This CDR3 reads CASKIAGDTQYF. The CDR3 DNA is TGTGCCAGCAAAATAGCGGGAGATACGCAGTATTTT.

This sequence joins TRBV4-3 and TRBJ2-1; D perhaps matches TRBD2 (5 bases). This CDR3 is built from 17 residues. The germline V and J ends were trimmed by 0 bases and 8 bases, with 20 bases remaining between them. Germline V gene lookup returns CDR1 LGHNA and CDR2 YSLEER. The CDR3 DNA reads TGCGCCAGCAGCCAAGAATCCGGAGGATTGAAGAGCGATGAGCAGTTCTTC. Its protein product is CASSQESGGLKSDEQFF.

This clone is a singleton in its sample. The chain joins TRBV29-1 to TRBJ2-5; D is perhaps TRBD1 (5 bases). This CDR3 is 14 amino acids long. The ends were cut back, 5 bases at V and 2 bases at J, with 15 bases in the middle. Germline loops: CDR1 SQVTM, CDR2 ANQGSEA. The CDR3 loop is CSVSPGLLQETQYF. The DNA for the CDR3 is TGCAGCGTTTCCCCAGGGCTCCTACAAGAGACCCAGTACTTC.

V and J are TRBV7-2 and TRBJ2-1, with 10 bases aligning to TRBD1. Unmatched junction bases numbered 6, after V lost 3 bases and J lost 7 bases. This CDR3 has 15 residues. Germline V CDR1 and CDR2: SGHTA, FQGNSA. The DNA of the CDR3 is TGTGCCAGCAGCTTGGGACAGGGGCGTCAAAATGAGCAGTTCTTC. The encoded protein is CASSLGQGRQNEQFF.

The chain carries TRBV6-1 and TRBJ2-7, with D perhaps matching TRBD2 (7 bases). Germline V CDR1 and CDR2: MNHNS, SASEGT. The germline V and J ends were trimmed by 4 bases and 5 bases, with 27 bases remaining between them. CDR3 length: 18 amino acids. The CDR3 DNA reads TGTGCCAGCAGTGGGCCCGTTGGGGGGGCCGGCGGAACCGACGAGCAGTACTTC. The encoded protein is CASSGPVGGAGGTDEQYF.

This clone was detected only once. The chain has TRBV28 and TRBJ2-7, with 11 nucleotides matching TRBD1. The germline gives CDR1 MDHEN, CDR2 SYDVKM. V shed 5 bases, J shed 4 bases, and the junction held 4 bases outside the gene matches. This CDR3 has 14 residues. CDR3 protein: CASSVRDRGYEQYF. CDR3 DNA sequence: TGTGCCAGCAGTGTCCGGGACAGGGGGTACGAGCAGTACTTC.

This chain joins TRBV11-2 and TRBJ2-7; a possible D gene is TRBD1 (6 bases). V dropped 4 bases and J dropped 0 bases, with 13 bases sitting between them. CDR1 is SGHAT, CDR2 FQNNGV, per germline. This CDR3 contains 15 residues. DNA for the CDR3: TGTGCCAGCAGCTGGACGACAGGAGCCTCCTACGAGCAGTACTTC. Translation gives CASSWTTGASYEQYF. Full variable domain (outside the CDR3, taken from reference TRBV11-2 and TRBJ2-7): EAGVAQSPRYKIIEKRQSVAFWCNPISGHATLYWYQQILGQGPKLLIQFQNNGVVDDSQLPKDRFSAERLKGVDSTLKIQPAKLEDSAVYLCASSWTTGASYEQYFGPGTRLTVT.

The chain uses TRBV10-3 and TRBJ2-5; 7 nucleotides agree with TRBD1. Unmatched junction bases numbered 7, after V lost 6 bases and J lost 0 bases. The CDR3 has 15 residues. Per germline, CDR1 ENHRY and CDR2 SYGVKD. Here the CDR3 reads CAISFSTGNQETQYF. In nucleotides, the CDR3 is TGTGCCATCAGCTTCTCGACAGGGAACCAAGAGACCCAGTACTTC.

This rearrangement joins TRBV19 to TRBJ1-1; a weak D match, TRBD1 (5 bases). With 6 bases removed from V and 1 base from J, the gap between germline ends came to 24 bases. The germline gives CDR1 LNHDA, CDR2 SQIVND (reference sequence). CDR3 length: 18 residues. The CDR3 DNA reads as TGTGCCAGTAGCCCCTATCGAGGCTCTGGGGGAGGGAACACTGAAGCTTTCTTT. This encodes CASSPYRGSGGGNTEAFF.

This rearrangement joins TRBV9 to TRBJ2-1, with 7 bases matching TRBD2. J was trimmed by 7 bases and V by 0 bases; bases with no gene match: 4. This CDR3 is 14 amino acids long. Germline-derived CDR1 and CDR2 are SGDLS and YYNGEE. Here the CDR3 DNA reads TGTGCCAGCAGCGTAGGAGGGAGGGGTAATGAGCAGTTCTTC. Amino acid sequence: CASSVGGRGNEQFF.

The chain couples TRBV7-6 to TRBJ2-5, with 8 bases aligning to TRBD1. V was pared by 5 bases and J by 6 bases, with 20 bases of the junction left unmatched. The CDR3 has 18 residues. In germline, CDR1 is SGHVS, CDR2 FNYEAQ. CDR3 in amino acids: CASSPWTGMRLGEKTQYF. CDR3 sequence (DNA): TGTGCCAGCAGCCCGTGGACAGGGATGAGGTTAGGTGAAAAGACCCAGTACTTC.